This is a list of T cell receptor beta chains from one sample in a study of blood T cell repertoires in COVID-19. Assay used: immunoSEQ multiplex PCR; TCRdb lists only in-frame clones, some missing. This table has roughly 200,000 clones, 78% appearing once. Specimen: peripheral blood. These receptors were taken from a woman older than 75 with active or convalescent COVID-19. The CDR3 runs from the conserved cysteine through the conserved F or W. The order of the fields is J gene, CDR3 length, V gene, CDR3 protein.

J: TRBJ1-6
length: 13
V: TRBV28
CDR3: CASSFIYNSPLHF

J: TRBJ2-2
length: 15
V: TRBV5-5
CDR3: CASSPRELNTGELFF

J: TRBJ2-1
length: 15
V: TRBV7-9
CDR3: CASSKSGTGGSEQFF

J: TRBJ2-1
length: 19
V: TRBV27
CDR3: CASSLSGLAGFISYNEQFF

J: TRBJ2-1
length: 16
V: TRBV5-1
CDR3: CASIPSRGSSYNEQFF

J: TRBJ1-3
length: 18
V: TRBV10-2
CDR3: CASSGWGQPASSGNTIYF

J: TRBJ1-1
length: 14
V: TRBV2
CDR3: CASSGARVFTEAFF

J: TRBJ2-5
length: 15
V: TRBV9
CDR3: CASSSRTSGVETQYF

J: TRBJ2-5
length: 17
V: TRBV9
CDR3: CASSVGLAGGHEETQYF

J: TRBJ2-5
length: 12
V: TRBV19
CDR3: CASSIRGETQYF

J: TRBJ2-1
length: 12
V: TRBV6-6
CDR3: CASSQIRGSLFF

J: TRBJ2-6
length: 14
V: TRBV2
CDR3: CASSPSVSANVLTF

J: TRBJ2-7
length: 13
V: TRBV20-1
CDR3: CSASGGASYEQYF

J: TRBJ1-4
length: 13
V: TRBV5-1
CDR3: CASSPESGGKLFF

J: TRBJ1-1
length: 15
V: TRBV5-1
CDR3: CASSLENNPNTEAFF

J: TRBJ1-5
length: 13
V: TRBV12-3/TRBV12-4
CDR3: CASSLAENQPQHF

J: TRBJ1-3
length: 15
V: TRBV5-4
CDR3: CASSSPTGSGNTIYF

J: TRBJ2-2
length: 16
V: TRBV7-9
CDR3: CARLPIGGDSPGELFF

J: TRBJ2-3
length: 16
V: TRBV5-1
CDR3: CASSLEGLASTDTQYF

J: TRBJ1-4
length: 15
V: TRBV6-5
CDR3: CASSYSPATNEKLFF

J: TRBJ1-4
length: 14
V: TRBV5-1
CDR3: CASSLGAEGEKLFF

J: TRBJ1-3
length: 15
V: TRBV6-5
CDR3: CAGAAGDSSGNTIYF